A single sample is the source of the 24 T cell receptor beta chains below, sequenced in a study of blood T cell repertoires in COVID-19. Profiling relied on immunoSEQ multiplex PCR, and the TCRdb table lists in-frame clones only, not all of them. The sample comprises 26,000 or so clones, around 90% of which are singletons, and roughly 7.2% rests with the top ten. The source material was peripheral blood. These receptor sequences come from a human donor in a cohort sampled during active COVID-19.

CDR3 nucleotide sequence: TGCGCCAGCAGTGAAAGCGGGGGAGACTACGAGCAGTACTTC. It specifies CASSESGGDYEQYF. This chain uses TRBV10-2 with TRBJ2-7, with TRBD2 identical over 8 bases. The V segment lost 3 bases and the J segment 3 bases; nucleotides outside the gene matches: 4. CDR1 WSHSY and CDR2 SAAADI come from the germline V gene. The CDR3 is 14 residues long.

The rearrangement links TRBV29-1 to TRBJ1-1; D remains unclear. This CDR3 has 13 amino acids. Trimming pared 8 bases from V and 0 bases from J, leaving 13 bases between. Germline values: CDR1 SQVTM, CDR2 ANQGSEA. Here the CDR3 reads CSILIQMNTEAFF. CDR3 in DNA: TGCAGCATATTAATACAGATGAACACTGAAGCTTTCTTT.

The V gene is TRBV9, the J gene TRBJ1-6, with D perhaps TRBD1 (5 bases). CDR1 is SGDLS, CDR2 YYNGEE, per germline. The V and J ends lost 0 bases and 0 bases respectively, with 7 bases between them. The CDR3 has 16 residues. The CDR3 DNA reads TGTGCCAGCAGCGTAGAAGACAGCTCCTATAATTCACCCCTCCACTTT. Translation gives CASSVEDSSYNSPLHF.

The V gene is TRBV5-1, the J gene TRBJ2-2; the match to TRBD2 covers 12 bases. The CDR3 loop spans 17 amino acids. Germline V gene lookup returns CDR1 SGHRS and CDR2 YFSETQ. V lost 4 bases and J lost 9; bases outside the gene matches: 13. CDR3 loop: CASSQLAGGPNIRELFF. The CDR3 DNA sequence: TGCGCCAGCAGCCAACTAGCGGGGGGACCAAATATAAGGGAGCTGTTTTTT.

V is TRBV6-5 and J is TRBJ1-3, with 11 bases fitting TRBD1. V was pared by 8 bases and J by 2 bases, with 2 bases of the junction left unmatched. Germline CDR1 reads MNHEY; CDR2 reads SVGAGI. This CDR3 has 14 residues. The CDR3 sequence is CASGQGAAGNTIYF. The CDR3 DNA sequence: TGTGCCAGCGGACAGGGGGCGGCTGGAAACACCATATATTTT.

The chain combines TRBV6-6 with TRBJ2-5; TRBD2 aligns across 7 bases. This CDR3 is 14 amino acids long. Germline-derived CDR1 and CDR2 are MNHNY and SVGAGI (reference sequence). J gave up 3 bases and V 5 bases, and 6 bases lay outside the gene matches. The CDR3 coding sequence is TGTGCCAGCAGTAAACGGACTAGTGAAGAGACCCAGTACTTC. Translating gives CASSKRTSEETQYF.

The CDR3 DNA is TGCGCCAGCAGCTTGCGCGGGGAGCAGCCCCAGCATTTT. Amino acids: CASSLRGEQPQHF. The chain has TRBV5-1 and TRBJ1-5, with D unclear. Trimming removed 1 base at V and 7 bases at J, with 9 bases between. The germline V gene encodes CDR1 SGHRS and CDR2 YFSETQ. This CDR3 spans 13 amino acids.

The chain is built from TRBV12-5 and TRBJ2-2; 9 bases map to TRBD2. This CDR3 is 16 amino acids long. CDR1 is LGHNT and CDR2 is FRNRAP in the germline V gene. V lost 6 bases and J lost 6; bases outside the gene matches: 11. In DNA form, the CDR3 reads TGTGCTAGTGGCCCCGGTGCGGGAGGGCCTTCCGGGGAGCTGTTTTTT. The encoded protein is CASGPGAGGPSGELFF.

The rearrangement links TRBV5-4 to TRBJ2-4; the D gene is possibly TRBD2 (5 bases). The germline gives CDR1 SGHNT, CDR2 YYREEE (reference sequence). The CDR3 spans 16 residues. The V and J ends lost 4 bases and 0 bases respectively, with 14 bases between them. CDR3: CASSPVGGLAKNIQYF. DNA of the CDR3: TGTGCCAGCAGCCCCGTAGGAGGATTAGCCAAAAACATTCAGTACTTC.

This clone was found a few times. The chain uses TRBV5-5 and TRBJ1-5, with D tentatively TRBD1 (5 bases). Trimming removed 5 bases at V and 2 bases at J, with 14 bases between. The length of the CDR3 is 15 residues. Germline values: CDR1 SGHKS, CDR2 YYEKEE (reference sequence). The CDR3 DNA is TGTGCCAGCAGATGGGACCCGGGGGGCAATCAGCCCCAGCATTTT. Translating gives CASRWDPGGNQPQHF.

The chain recombines TRBV18 with TRBJ2-3, with 8 bases that match TRBD1. Germline assignment: CDR1 KGHSH and CDR2 LQKENI. CDR3 size: 15 residues. With V trimmed by 2 bases and J by 1 base, 2 bases remained unmatched. The CDR3 coding sequence is TGTGCCAGCTCACCAGGACAGGGACGCACAGATACGCAGTATTTT. It encodes CASSPGQGRTDTQYF.

The DNA of the CDR3 is TGTGCCAGCAGCGAACTAGCGGGGGGGTCAGATACGCAGTATTTT. Amino acids: CASSELAGGSDTQYF. The rearrangement uses TRBV9 and TRBJ2-3, with 13 positions matching TRBD2. The ends lost 3 bases at V and 4 bases at J; junction bases unmatched: 2. The CDR3 length is 15 residues. CDR1 and CDR2 from the germline V gene are SGDLS and YYNGEE.

The rearrangement links TRBV7-9 to TRBJ2-1; D unclear. The V end lost 1 base, the J end lost 7 bases, and 11 bases lay between the germline ends. CDR3 length: 14 amino acids. The germline V gene has CDR1 SEHNR and CDR2 FQNEAQ (reference sequence). In DNA, the CDR3 is TGTGCCAGCAGCTTAGGCAGCGTTTATAATGAGCAGTTCTTC. Translated, it gives CASSLGSVYNEQFF.

The chain has TRBV12-5 and TRBJ2-5; 8 positions agree with TRBD2. The CDR3 runs to 14 residues. Per the germline V gene, CDR1 is LGHNT and CDR2 is FRNRAP. V was pared by 3 bases and J by 5 bases, with 5 bases of the junction left unmatched. CDR3 nucleotides: TGTGCTAGTGGTTTCGCGGGGGGCTTTGAGACCCAGTACTTC. This codes for CASGFAGGFETQYF.

The V gene is TRBV5-4, the J gene TRBJ2-3, with D maybe TRBD2 (6 bases). Trimming took off 4 bases at V and 1 base at J, with 13 bases between the two ends. This CDR3 region has 15 residues. Germline values: CDR1 SGHNT, CDR2 YYREEE (reference sequence). CDR3 protein: CASSPPGGGTDTQYF. As DNA, the CDR3 is TGTGCCAGCAGCCCCCCGGGCGGGGGCACAGATACGCAGTATTTT.

Only a few counts were recorded for this clone. The chain combines TRBV12-3 or TRBV12-4 with TRBJ1-4; D is undetermined. Trimming pared 4 bases from V and 17 bases from J, leaving 17 bases between. The CDR3 loop spans 12 amino acids. CDR3 region: CASSSLRIEVFF. The CDR3 DNA reads TGTGCCAGCAGTTCCCTACGAATCGAGGTCTTTTTT.

The V and J genes are TRBV7-9 and TRBJ2-1, with D tentatively TRBD2 (6 bases). There are 14 residues in the CDR3. The V and J ends lost 1 base and 8 bases respectively, with 12 bases between them. The germline CDR1 and CDR2 sequences are SEHNR and FQNEAQ (reference sequence). The CDR3 here is CASSLGRGPDEQFF. Written as DNA, the CDR3 is TGTGCCAGCAGCTTAGGGCGGGGTCCGGATGAGCAGTTCTTC.

This chain connects TRBV11-2 to TRBJ2-3; tentatively, D is TRBD2 (6 bases). Germline CDR1 is SGHAT and CDR2 is FQNNGV. The V and J ends lost 5 bases and 2 bases respectively, with 20 bases between them. The CDR3 totals 17 residues. CDR3 sequence: CASSLSGGGGFTDTQYF. CDR3 nucleotides: TGTGCCAGCAGCCTTAGCGGAGGAGGAGGCTTCACAGATACGCAGTATTTT.

J is TRBJ2-5 and V is TRBV25-1; possible D gene TRBD1, 6 bases. This CDR3 has 14 residues. With 3 bases removed from V and 5 bases from J, the gap between germline ends came to 13 bases. Germline V CDR1 and CDR2: MGHDK, SYGVNS. The CDR3 is CASSEPGAGETQYF. CDR3 in DNA: TGTGCCAGCAGTGAGCCAGGGGCCGGCGAGACCCAGTACTTC.

The sample holds a few counts of this clone. This chain joins TRBV12-3 or TRBV12-4 and TRBJ2-2; TRBD2 aligns across 7 bases. The ends lost 9 bases at V and 1 base at J; junction bases unmatched: 2. The length of the CDR3 is 13 residues. The CDR3 nucleotides read TGTGCCAGTCAGCGGGAGAACACCGGGGAGCTGTTTTTT. It is translated as CASQRENTGELFF.

Concerning this clone itself: One end of the junction does not line up with germline, which may come from a read error. The chain is built from TRBV14 and TRBJ1-5; the D is unclear. This CDR3 contains 14 residues. The germline V gene has CDR1 SGHDN and CDR2 FVKESK. The CDR3 here is CVSSQSTLTGPQHF. CDR3 nucleotide sequence: TGTGTCAGCAGCCAATCAACACTGACGGGGCCCCAGCATTTT. Full variable domain (remainder filled in from reference TRBV14 and TRBJ1-5): EAGVTQFPSHSVIEKGQTVTLRCDPISGHDNLYWYRRVMGKEIKFLLHFVKESKQDESGMPNNRFLAERTGGTYSTLKVQPAELEDSGVYFCVSSQSTLTGPQHFGDGTRLSIL.

This chain links TRBV28 with TRBJ1-6, with no clear D. This CDR3 has 11 amino acids. The germline gives CDR1 MDHEN, CDR2 SYDVKM. Trimming stripped 7 bases from V and 6 bases from J, with 4 bases between. The CDR3 reads CASTSNSPLHF. In DNA, the CDR3 is TGTGCCAGCACGAGTAATTCACCCCTCCACTTT.

The rearrangement links TRBV19 to TRBJ2-1; 14 bases map to TRBD2. This CDR3 comprises 17 residues. V gave up 0 bases and J gave up 9 bases; unmatched junction bases: 7. In germline, CDR1 is LNHDA, CDR2 SQIVND (reference sequence). The CDR3 sequence: CASSIDRLAGGHTEQFF. The CDR3 DNA sequence: TGTGCCAGTAGTATAGACCGACTAGCGGGGGGGCATACTGAGCAGTTCTTC.

This sequence joins TRBV4-1 and TRBJ2-1; TRBD2 matches 8 bases. The germline gives CDR1 MGHRA, CDR2 YSYEKL. The length of the CDR3 is 17 residues. Trimming took 1 base from V and 4 from J; bases not matched to a gene: 9. CDR3 amino acids: CASSQGEQRGRYNEQFF. CDR3 DNA sequence: TGCGCCAGCAGCCAAGGGGAACAGCGGGGGCGGTACAATGAGCAGTTCTTC.